Sequencing of this T cell receptor beta chain was carried out in a study of blood T cell repertoires in COVID-19. In the authors' methods: It was from reference gene primer amplification that nucleated cell counts were estimated. Libraries were prepared by immunoSEQ multiplex PCR; TCRdb keeps only in-frame clonotypes and omits some of them. That table supplies the V and J calls and clone size; D and trimming were determined from the DNA. The table has just under 65,000 clones, 70% to 90% seen once; the top ten hold more than 0.95%. The CDR3 extends over 15 amino acids. V gave up 7 bases and J gave up 5 bases, with 18 bases separating them. Germline lookup yields CDR1 LNHDA and CDR2 SQIVND (reference sequence).

The chain has TRBV19 and TRBJ1-5; a possible D gene is TRBD1 (6 bases). Material: peripheral blood. The receptor's source is a middle-aged man with acute or convalescent COVID-19. CDR3 region: CASTVTGRRYQPQHF. CDR3 DNA: TGTGCCAGTACCGTTACAGGGCGAAGGTATCAGCCCCAGCATTTT.